The rows below give T cell receptor beta chains drawn from one sample of a study of T cell responses to AZD1222 COVID-19 vaccine. Sequencing used immunoSEQ multiplex PCR; TCRdb keeps in-frame clones, though not all of them. Of about 49,000 clones listed, roughly 80% are singletons. Sequenced here: peripheral blood, sampled on day 0 of AZD1222 vaccination. These TCRs come from an adult in good health. Both conserved end residues are part of each CDR3. D genes are given only for firm matches. Clone size is stated in some rows and not others, as once, few, many or a class when expanded.

>TRBJ1-2|TRBV6-6|NA|NA
CASSPSAGNYGYTF
TGTGCCAGCAGTCCCTCGGCGGGGAACTATGGCTACACCTTC
>TRBJ1-2|TRBV19|TRBD1|large
CASSMDRGRYGYGYTF
TGTGCCAGTAGCATGGACAGGGGTAGATATGGATATGGCTACACCTTC
>TRBJ1-2|TRBV6-1|NA|few
CASSPQGGRGYTF
TGTGCCAGCAGCCCCCAGGGAGGTCGTGGCTACACCTTC
>TRBJ2-1|TRBV27|NA|NA
CASSLSLSLGYNEQFF
TGTGCCAGCAGTTTATCCTTGTCGCTCGGCTACAATGAGCAGTTCTTC
>TRBJ1-3|TRBV28|NA|NA
CASSLGRSVGNTIYF
TGTGCCAGCAGTTTGGGCAGGAGTGTTGGAAACACCATATATTTT
>TRBJ2-7|TRBV28|NA|few
CASRRGRPTWEQYF
TGTGCCAGCAGGAGAGGGAGGCCTACGTGGGAGCAGTACTTC
>TRBJ1-6|TRBV18|NA|NA
CASSGTEESPLHF
TGTGCCAGCTCAGGGACGGAGGAATCACCCCTCCACTTT
>TRBJ2-7|TRBV5-1|NA|NA
CASSHGLGDIPFEQYF
TGCGCCAGCAGCCATGGATTAGGGGACATCCCTTTTGAGCAGTACTTC
>TRBJ2-4|TRBV6-4|NA|NA
CASSQGDGDIQYF
TGTGCCAGCAGCCAAGGGGACGGGGACATTCAGTACTTC
>TRBJ2-2|TRBV7-9|NA|NA
CASSFNTGELFF
TGTGCCAGCAGCTTTAACACCGGGGAGCTGTTTTTT
>TRBJ2-2|TRBV19|TRBD2|NA
CASSNPGLAGGTGELFF
TGTGCCAGTAGTAATCCGGGACTAGCGGGGGGGACCGGGGAGCTGTTTTTT
>TRBJ1-2|TRBV27|TRBD1|NA
CASNPGQGGIDGYTF
TGTGCCAGCAACCCGGGACAGGGAGGTATTGATGGCTACACCTTC
>TRBJ2-3|TRBV19|NA|once
CASRPRGDTDTQYF
TGTGCCAGTAGACCGAGGGGTGACACAGATACGCAGTATTTT
>TRBJ1-2|TRBV21-1|NA|few
CASKGSRTNYGYTF
TGTGCCAGCAAAGGTTCGCGTACTAACTATGGCTACACCTTC
>TRBJ1-1|TRBV6-5|NA|NA
CASARVSSGDTEAFF
TGTGCCAGCGCCCGGGTCTCTTCGGGGGACACTGAAGCTTTCTTT
>TRBJ2-5|TRBV7-6|NA|NA
CASSLMSGIETQYF
TGTGCCAGCAGCTTAATGAGTGGCATTGAGACCCAGTACTTC
>TRBJ1-2|TRBV7-9|NA|NA
CASSSLDSDGYTF
TGTGCCAGCAGCTCCTTGGACAGCGATGGCTACACCTTC
>TRBJ2-5|TRBV11-2|NA|NA
CASSSGGGVETQYF
TGTGCCAGCAGCTCGGGGGGCGGGGTAGAGACCCAGTACTTC
>TRBJ1-2|TRBV30|NA|NA
CAWSVSPLVLGYTF
TGTGCCTGGAGTGTATCGCCCCTCGTACTTGGGTACACCTTC
>TRBJ1-3|TRBV6-5|NA|NA
CASSRHDTIYF
TGTGCCAGCAGTCGGCACGACACCATATATTTT
>TRBJ2-5|TRBV5-1|NA|once
CASSPVEETQYF
TGCGCCAGCAGCCCTGTAGAAGAGACCCAGTACTTC
>TRBJ1-1|TRBV5-1|NA|NA
CASSLSQTNTEAFF
TGCGCCAGCAGCTTGAGTCAGACGAACACTGAAGCTTTCTTT
>TRBJ2-7|TRBV6-2/TRBV6-3|NA|NA
CASSYSRLRHEQYF
TGTGCCAGCAGTTACTCGAGGTTGCGACACGAGCAGTACTTC
>TRBJ1-3|TRBV7-2|NA|NA
CASSLAAISGNTIYF
TGTGCCAGCAGCTTAGCTGCGATCTCTGGAAACACCATATATTTT
>TRBJ1-1|TRBV6-5|TRBD1|NA
CASRGQGAGDTEAFF
TGTGCCAGCAGAGGACAGGGGGCCGGGGACACTGAAGCTTTCTTT
>TRBJ1-2|TRBV5-1|TRBD1|NA
CASTPIGTGHGYTF
TGCGCCAGCACTCCCATCGGGACAGGGCATGGCTACACCTTC
>TRBJ2-2|TRBV7-3|NA|medium-sized
CASSLLQGTAGELFF
TGTGCCAGCAGCTTATTACAGGGTACCGCCGGGGAGCTGTTTTTT
>TRBJ2-4|TRBV29-1|TRBD2|NA
CSVVGLANIQYF
TGCAGCGTTGTGGGACTAGCAAACATTCAGTACTTC
>TRBJ1-4|TRBV5-4|TRBD1|NA
CASSLGGQGLNEKLFF
TGTGCCAGCAGCTTGGGGGGACAGGGCCTTAATGAAAAACTGTTTTTT
>TRBJ1-1|TRBV19|NA|NA
CASLPASVDTEAFF
TGTGCCAGTCTGCCCGCCTCGGTCGACACTGAAGCTTTCTTT
>TRBJ1-2|TRBV19|NA|NA
CASSINNFYGYTF
TGTGCCAGTAGTATTAACAACTTTTATGGCTACACCTTC
>TRBJ2-3|TRBV4-1|TRBD2|few
CASSQLAGGTDTQYF
TGCGCCAGCAGCCAACTAGCGGGAGGTACAGATACGCAGTATTTT
>TRBJ2-1|TRBV3-1/TRBV3-2|TRBD2|NA
CASSQASGGAYEQFF
TGTGCCAGCAGCCAAGCCAGCGGGGGGGCCTATGAGCAGTTCTTC
>TRBJ1-2|TRBV6-6|NA|NA
CASTGTNYGYTF
TGTGCCAGCACCGGGACTAACTATGGCTACACCTTC
>TRBJ2-5|TRBV7-9|NA|once
CASSPDGGFQETQYF
TGTGCCAGCAGCCCCGATGGGGGGTTCCAAGAGACCCAGTACTTC
>TRBJ1-1|TRBV5-1|NA|NA
CASSLEGGSRTEAFF
TGCGCCAGCAGCTTGGAGGGGGGGTCGAGGACTGAAGCTTTCTTT
>TRBJ2-3|TRBV10-3|TRBD1|NA
CAISTDRGRQYF
TGTGCCATCAGTACGGACAGGGGTAGGCAGTATTTT
>TRBJ1-3|TRBV6-5|NA|NA
CASSYSQGGGNTIYF
TGTGCCAGCAGTTACTCACAGGGTGGTGGAAACACCATATATTTT
>TRBJ2-1|TRBV6-5|NA|NA
CASRSGQLNEQFF
TGTGCCAGCAGATCCGGACAGCTAAATGAGCAGTTCTTC
>TRBJ2-3|TRBV6-5|NA|NA
CASSYGRRRDPTQYF
TGTGCCAGCAGTTACGGGCGGCGGCGGGATCCTACGCAGTATTTT
>TRBJ1-6|TRBV19|TRBD1|NA
CASRTRQGVSPLHF
TGTGCCAGTAGAACTCGACAGGGGGTTTCACCCCTCCACTTT
>TRBJ2-6|TRBV6-5|NA|NA
CASRTPGANVLTF
TGTGCCAGCAGAACCCCTGGGGCCAACGTCCTGACTTTC
>TRBJ1-3|TRBV11-2|NA|NA
CASSLEGGFGGNTIYF
TGTGCCAGCAGCTTAGAAGGGGGATTTGGAGGAAACACCATATATTTT
>TRBJ2-3|TRBV5-5|TRBD2|few
CASSYSSGGAADTQYF
TGTGCCAGCAGCTACTCTAGCGGGGGGGCCGCAGATACGCAGTATTTT
>TRBJ1-2|TRBV3-1/TRBV3-2|NA|NA
CASSQVGVSGYTF
TGTGCCAGCAGCCAAGTAGGCGTCTCAGGCTACACCTTC
>TRBJ2-7|TRBV6-5|TRBD2|NA
CAGAGWSGSVNEQYF
TGTGCCGGTGCAGGTTGGAGCGGGAGTGTGAACGAGCAGTACTTC
>TRBJ1-2|TRBV9|TRBD1|NA
CASSVEGADGYTF
TGTGCCAGCAGCGTAGAGGGGGCAGACGGCTACACCTTC